This is a list of T cell receptor beta chains from one sample in a study of PD-L1 blockade in urothelial cancer. Clones were read by immunoSEQ multiplex PCR, and TCRdb kept only the in-frame ones, dropping some. The sample shows 50,000 to 55,000 clones, around 84% of them seen only once. This specimen consisted of PBMCs, obtained around atezolizumab (anti-PD-L1) treatment. Receptors originate from a man between 50 and 59 years old with urothelial cancer. Each CDR3 is given with its conserved first and last residue. The D gene is left open where the match is weak. Part of the rows lack a size; the others show once, few, many or a class for expanded clones.

CDR3aa	CDR3nt	len	d_gene	v_gene	abundance	j_gene
CASSQTGAGGQPQHF	TGTGCCAGCAGCCAAACAGGGGCGGGGGGACAGCCCCAGCATTTT	15	TRBD1	TRBV5-6	few	TRBJ1-5
CASRQTGFYEQYF	TGTGCCAGCAGACAGACAGGGTTCTACGAGCAGTACTTC	13	TRBD1	TRBV2	once	TRBJ2-7
CASSITSGRDEQFF	TGTGCCAGCAGCATTACTAGCGGGAGGGACGAGCAGTTCTTC	14	TRBD2	TRBV11-2	-	TRBJ2-1
CSARLGQSSPLNYGYTF	TGCAGCGCCCGCCTGGGACAGTCTTCTCCCCTAAACTATGGCTACACCTTC	17	TRBD1	TRBV29-1	-	TRBJ1-2
CASSRVSTEAFF	TGTGCCAGCAGCAGGGTTTCCACTGAAGCTTTCTTT	12	-	TRBV2	-	TRBJ1-1
CAWKRGPGWHEQFF	TGTGCCTGGAAAAGAGGGCCGGGTTGGCATGAGCAGTTCTTC	14	-	TRBV30	-	TRBJ2-1
CASSQDLWGDTGELFF	TGTGCCAGCAGCCAAGATCTGTGGGGGGACACCGGGGAGCTGTTTTTT	16	-	TRBV14	-	TRBJ2-2
CASSDNSYGYTF	TGTGCCAGCAGTGACAATAGCTATGGCTACACCTTC	12	-	TRBV6-1	few	TRBJ1-2
CACKETQYF	TGTGCCTGTAAAGAGACCCAGTACTTC	9	-	TRBV6-1	-	TRBJ2-5
CAWSAAGYTEAFF	TGTGCCTGGAGTGCTGCAGGGTACACTGAAGCTTTCTTT	13	-	TRBV30	-	TRBJ1-1
CASSPFSIGVNNQPQHF	TGTGCCAGCTCACCATTTTCGATCGGTGTCAACAATCAGCCCCAGCATTTT	17	-	TRBV18	-	TRBJ1-5
CASSFSGRPETQYF	TGCGCCAGCAGCTTTTCTGGGCGCCCAGAGACCCAGTACTTC	14	-	TRBV5-1	-	TRBJ2-5
CARPLWSKGRGFCGYTF	TGTGCCAGGCCCCTGTGGTCGAAAGGGAGGGGGTTCTGTGGCTACACCTTC	17	-	TRBV7-9	-	TRBJ1-2
CASSQDQGGIQYF	TGTGCCAGCAGCCAAGATCAGGGAGGCATTCAGTACTTC	13	-	TRBV16	once	TRBJ2-4
CAWSGQSNTEAFF	TGTGCCTGGAGTGGACAATCGAACACTGAAGCTTTCTTT	13	-	TRBV30	-	TRBJ1-1